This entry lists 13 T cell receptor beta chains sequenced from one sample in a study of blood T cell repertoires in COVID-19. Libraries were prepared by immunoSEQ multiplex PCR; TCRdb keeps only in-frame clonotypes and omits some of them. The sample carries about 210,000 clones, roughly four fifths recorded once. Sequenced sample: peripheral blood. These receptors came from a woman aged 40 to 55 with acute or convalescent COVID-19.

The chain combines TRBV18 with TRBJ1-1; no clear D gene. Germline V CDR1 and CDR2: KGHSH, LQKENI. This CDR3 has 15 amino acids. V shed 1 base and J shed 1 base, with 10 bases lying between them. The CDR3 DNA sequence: TGTGCCAGCTCACCACTCCCGGGATCGAACACTGAAGCTTTCTTT. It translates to CASSPLPGSNTEAFF.

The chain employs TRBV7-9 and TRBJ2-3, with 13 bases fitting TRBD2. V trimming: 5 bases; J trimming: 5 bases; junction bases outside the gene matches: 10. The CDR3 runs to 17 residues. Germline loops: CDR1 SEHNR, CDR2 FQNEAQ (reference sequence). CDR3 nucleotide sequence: TGTGCCAGCAGCCCTCGGACTAGCGGGAGCTTCGGAGATACGCAGTATTTT. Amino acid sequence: CASSPRTSGSFGDTQYF.

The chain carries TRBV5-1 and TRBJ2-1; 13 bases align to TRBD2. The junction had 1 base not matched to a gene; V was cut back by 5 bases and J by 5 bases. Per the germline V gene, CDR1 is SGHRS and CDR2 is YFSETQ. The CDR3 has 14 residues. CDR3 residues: CASSGTSGNNEQFF. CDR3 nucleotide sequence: TGCGCCAGCAGTGGGACTAGCGGGAACAATGAGCAGTTCTTC.

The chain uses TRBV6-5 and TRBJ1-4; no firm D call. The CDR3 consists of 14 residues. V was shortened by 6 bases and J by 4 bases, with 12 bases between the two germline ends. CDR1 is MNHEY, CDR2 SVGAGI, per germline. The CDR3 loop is CASREISINEKLFF. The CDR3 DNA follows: TGTGCCAGCAGGGAGATTTCGATTAATGAAAAACTGTTTTTT.

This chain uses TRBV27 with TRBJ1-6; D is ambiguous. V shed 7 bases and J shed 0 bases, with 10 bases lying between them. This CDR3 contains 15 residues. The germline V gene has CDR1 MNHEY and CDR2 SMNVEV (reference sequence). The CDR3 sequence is CASTLTSSYNSPLHF. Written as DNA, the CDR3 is TGTGCCAGCACCTTAACTAGCTCCTATAATTCACCCCTCCACTTT.

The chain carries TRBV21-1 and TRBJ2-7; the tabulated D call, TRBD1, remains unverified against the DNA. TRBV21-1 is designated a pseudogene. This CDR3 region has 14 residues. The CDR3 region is CASSSYRDSYEQYF. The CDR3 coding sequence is TGTGCCAGCAGCAGTTACCGGGACAGCTACGAGCAGTACTTC.

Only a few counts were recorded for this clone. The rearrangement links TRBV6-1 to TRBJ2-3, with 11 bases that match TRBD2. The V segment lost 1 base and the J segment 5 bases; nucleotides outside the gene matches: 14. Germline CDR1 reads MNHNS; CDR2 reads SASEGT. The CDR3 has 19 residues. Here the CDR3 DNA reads TGTGCCAGCAGTGAAGGGACCTTATTACTAGCGGGAGCAGGAGATACGCAGTATTTT. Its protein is CASSEGTLLLAGAGDTQYF.

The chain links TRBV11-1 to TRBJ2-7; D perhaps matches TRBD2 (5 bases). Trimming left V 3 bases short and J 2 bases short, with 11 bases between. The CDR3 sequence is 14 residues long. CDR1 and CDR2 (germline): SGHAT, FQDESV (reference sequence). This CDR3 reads CASSFGGSAYEQYF. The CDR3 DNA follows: TGTGCCAGCAGCTTCGGAGGATCCGCCTACGAGCAGTACTTC.

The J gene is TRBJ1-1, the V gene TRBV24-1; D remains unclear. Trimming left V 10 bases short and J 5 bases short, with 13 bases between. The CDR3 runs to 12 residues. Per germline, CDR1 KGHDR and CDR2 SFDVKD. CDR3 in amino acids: CATKGSGTEAFF. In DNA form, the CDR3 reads TGTGCCACAAAGGGTTCGGGGACTGAAGCTTTCTTT.

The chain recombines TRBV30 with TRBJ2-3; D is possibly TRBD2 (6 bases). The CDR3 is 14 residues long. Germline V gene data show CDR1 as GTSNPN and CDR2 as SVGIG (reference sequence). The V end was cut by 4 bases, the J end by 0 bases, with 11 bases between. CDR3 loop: CAWTYRGSTDTQYF. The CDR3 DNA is TGTGCCTGGACGTACCGGGGGAGCACAGATACGCAGTATTTT.

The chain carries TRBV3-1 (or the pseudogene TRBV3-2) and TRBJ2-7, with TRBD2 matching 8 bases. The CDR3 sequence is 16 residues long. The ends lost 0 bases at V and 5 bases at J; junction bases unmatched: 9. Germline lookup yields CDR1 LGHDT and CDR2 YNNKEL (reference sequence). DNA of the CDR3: TGTGCCAGCAGCCAAGATAGGGCTAGCGGGCGTAACGAGCAGTACTTC. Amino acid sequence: CASSQDRASGRNEQYF.

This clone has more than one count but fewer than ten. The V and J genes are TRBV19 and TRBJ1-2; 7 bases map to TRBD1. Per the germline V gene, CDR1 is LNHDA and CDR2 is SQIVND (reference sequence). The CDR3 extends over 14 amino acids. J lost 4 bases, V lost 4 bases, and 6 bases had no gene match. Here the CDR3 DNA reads TGTGCCAGTAGTACGTCCCGGGACAGCTATGGCTACACCTTC. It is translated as CASSTSRDSYGYTF.

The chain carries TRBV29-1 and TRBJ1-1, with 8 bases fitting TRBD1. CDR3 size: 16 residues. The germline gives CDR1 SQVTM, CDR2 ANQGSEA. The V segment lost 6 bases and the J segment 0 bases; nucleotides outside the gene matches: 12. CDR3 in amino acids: CSVTDRDIRMNTEAFF. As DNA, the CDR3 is TGCAGCGTAACGGACAGGGACATAAGGATGAACACTGAAGCTTTCTTT.